Described below is a single T cell receptor (beta chain) sequence and its context. Data came from immunoSEQ multiplex PCR; TCRdb stores just in-frame clones and leaves some out. The sample consists of over 150,000 clones, less than 95% of them appearing once. The data were obtained in a study of cytomegalovirus exposure and HLA in healthy donors. The V end was cut by 0 bases, the J end by 9 bases, with 9 bases between. The germline gives CDR1 MGHRA, CDR2 YSYEKL. This CDR3 has 13 residues. The chain links TRBV4-1 to TRBJ2-1; D perhaps matches TRBD2 (6 bases). Sequencing used PBMCs. The TCR comes from a woman in her late teens or twenties in good health and CMV-seropositive. The CDR3 loop reads CASSQDWGGEQFF. CDR3 coding DNA: TGCGCCAGCAGCCAAGACTGGGGAGGTGAGCAGTTCTTC.